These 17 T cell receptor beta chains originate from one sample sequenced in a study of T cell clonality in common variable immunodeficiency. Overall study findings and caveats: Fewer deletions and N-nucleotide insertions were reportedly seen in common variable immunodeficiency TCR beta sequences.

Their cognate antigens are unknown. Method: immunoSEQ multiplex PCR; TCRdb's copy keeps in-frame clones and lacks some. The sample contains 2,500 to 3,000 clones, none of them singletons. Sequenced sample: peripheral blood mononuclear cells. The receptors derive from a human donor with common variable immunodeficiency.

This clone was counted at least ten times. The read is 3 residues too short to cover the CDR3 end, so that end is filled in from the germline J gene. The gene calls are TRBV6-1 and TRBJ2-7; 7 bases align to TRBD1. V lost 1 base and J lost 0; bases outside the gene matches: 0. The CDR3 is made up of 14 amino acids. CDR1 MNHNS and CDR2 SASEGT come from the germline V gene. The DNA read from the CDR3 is TGTGCCAGCAGTGAAGGGGACAGCTCCTACGAG. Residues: CASSEGDSSYE. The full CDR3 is CASSEGDSSYEQYF.

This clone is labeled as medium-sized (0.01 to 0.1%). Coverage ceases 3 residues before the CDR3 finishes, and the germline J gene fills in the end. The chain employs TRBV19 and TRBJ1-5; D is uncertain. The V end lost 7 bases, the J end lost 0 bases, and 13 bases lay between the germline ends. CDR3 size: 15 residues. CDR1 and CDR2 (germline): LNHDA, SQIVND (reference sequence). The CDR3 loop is CASIAVVHSNQPQHF. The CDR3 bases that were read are TGTGCCAGTATCGCGGTCGTCCATAGCAATCAGCCC.

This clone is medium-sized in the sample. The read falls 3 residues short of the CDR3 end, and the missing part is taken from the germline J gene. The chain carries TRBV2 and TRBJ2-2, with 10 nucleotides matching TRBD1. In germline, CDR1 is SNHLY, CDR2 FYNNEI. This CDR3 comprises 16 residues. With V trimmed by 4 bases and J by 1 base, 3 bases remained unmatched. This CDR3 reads CASSGQGAKNTGELFF. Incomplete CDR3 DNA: TGTGCCAGCAGTGGACAGGGGGCAAAGAACACCGGGGAG.

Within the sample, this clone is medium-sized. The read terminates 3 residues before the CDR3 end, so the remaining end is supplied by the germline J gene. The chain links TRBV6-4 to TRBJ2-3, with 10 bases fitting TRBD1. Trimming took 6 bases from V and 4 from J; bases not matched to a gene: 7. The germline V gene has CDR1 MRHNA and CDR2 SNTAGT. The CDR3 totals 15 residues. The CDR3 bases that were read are TGTGCCAGCAGCGAAGGGACAGGGGACCCAGATACG. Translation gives CASSEGTGDPDT. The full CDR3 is CASSEGTGDPDTQYF.

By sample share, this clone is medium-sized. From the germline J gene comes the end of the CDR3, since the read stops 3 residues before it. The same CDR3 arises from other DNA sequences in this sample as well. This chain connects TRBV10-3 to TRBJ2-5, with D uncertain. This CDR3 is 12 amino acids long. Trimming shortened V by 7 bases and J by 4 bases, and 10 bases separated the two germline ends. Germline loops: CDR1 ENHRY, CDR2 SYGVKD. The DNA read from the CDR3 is TGTGCCATCACTAGTGATGGAGAGACC. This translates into CAITSDGET. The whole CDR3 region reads CAITSDGETQYF.

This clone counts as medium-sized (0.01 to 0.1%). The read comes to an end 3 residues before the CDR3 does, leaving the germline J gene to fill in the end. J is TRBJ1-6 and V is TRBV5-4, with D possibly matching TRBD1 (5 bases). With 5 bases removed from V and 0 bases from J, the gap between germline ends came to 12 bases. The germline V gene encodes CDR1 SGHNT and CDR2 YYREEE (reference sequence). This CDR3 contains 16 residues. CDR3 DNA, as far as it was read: TGTGCCAGCAGGGTGGACAAAAGCTCCTATAATTCACCC. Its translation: CASRVDKSSYNSP. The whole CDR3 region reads CASRVDKSSYNSPLHF.

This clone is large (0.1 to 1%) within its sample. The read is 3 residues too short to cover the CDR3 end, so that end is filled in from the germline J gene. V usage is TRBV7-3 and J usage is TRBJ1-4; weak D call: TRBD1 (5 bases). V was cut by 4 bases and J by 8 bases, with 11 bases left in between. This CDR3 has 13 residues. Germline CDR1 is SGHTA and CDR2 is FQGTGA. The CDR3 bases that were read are TGTGCCAGCAGCTCCACTCGGGGGGAAAAA. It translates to CASSSTRGEK. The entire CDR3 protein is CASSSTRGEKLFF.

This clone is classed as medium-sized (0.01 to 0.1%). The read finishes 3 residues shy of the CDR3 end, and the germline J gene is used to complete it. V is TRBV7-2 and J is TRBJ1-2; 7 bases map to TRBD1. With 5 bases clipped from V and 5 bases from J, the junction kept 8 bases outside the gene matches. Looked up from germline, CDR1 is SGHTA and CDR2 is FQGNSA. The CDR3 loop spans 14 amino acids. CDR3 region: CASSPQPGGYGYTF. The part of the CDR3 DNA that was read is TGTGCCAGCAGCCCCCAACCAGGGGGATATGGC.

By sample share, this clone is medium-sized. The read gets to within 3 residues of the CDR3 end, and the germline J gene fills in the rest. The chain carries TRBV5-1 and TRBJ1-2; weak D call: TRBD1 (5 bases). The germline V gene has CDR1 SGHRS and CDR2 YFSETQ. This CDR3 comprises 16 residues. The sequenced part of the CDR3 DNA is TGCGCCAGCAGCGTCCGGGACGGGCCGGGGGAGTACGGC. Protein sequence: CASSVRDGPGEYG. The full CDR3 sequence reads CASSVRDGPGEYGYTF.

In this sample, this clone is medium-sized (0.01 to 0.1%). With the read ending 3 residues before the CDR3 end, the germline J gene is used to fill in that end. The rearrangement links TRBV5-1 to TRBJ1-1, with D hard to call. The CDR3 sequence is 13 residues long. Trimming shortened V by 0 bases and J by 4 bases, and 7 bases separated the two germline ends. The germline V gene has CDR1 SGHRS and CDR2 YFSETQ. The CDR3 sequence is CASSLGGFTEAFF. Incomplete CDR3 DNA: TGCGCCAGCAGCTTGGGAGGGTTCACTGAA.

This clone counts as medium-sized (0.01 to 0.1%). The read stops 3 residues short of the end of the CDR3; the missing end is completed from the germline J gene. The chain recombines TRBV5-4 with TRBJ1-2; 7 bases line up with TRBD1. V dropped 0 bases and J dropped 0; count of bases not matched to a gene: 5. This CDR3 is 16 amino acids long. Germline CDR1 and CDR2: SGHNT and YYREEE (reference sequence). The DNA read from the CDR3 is TGTGCCAGCAGCTTGGGAGGGACAGCCGCTAACTATGGC. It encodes CASSLGGTAANYG. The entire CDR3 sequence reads CASSLGGTAANYGYTF.

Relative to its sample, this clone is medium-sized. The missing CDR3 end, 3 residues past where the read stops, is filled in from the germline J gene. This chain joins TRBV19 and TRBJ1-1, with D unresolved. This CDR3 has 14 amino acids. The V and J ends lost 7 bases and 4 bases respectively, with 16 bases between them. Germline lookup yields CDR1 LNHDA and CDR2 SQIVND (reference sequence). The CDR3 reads CASTLAGRVTEAFF. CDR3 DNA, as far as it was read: TGTGCCAGTACCCTAGCAGGACGGGTCACTGAA. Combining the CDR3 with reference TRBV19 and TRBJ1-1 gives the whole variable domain DGGITQSPKYLFRKEGQNVTLSCEQNLNHDAMYWYRQDPGQGLRLIYYSQIVNDFQKGDIAEGYSVSREKKESFPLTVTSAQKNPTAFYLCASTLAGRVTEAFFGQGTRLTVV.

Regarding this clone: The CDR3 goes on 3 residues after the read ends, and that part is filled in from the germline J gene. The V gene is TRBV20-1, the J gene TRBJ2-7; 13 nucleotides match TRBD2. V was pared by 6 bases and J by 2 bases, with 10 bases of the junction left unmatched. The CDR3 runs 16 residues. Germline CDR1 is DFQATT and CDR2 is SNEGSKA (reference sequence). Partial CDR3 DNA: TGCAGTGCAGCCGGGACTAGCGGGGCTGAACCCTACGAG. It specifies CSAAGTSGAEPYE. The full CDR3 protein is CSAAGTSGAEPYEQYF.

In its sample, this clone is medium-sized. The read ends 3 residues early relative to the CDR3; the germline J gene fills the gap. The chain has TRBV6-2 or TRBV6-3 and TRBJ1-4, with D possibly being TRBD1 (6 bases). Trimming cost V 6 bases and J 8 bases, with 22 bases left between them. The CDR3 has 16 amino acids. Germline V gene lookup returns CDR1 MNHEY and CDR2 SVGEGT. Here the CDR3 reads CASRNPGHPGEEKLFF. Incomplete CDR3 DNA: TGTGCCAGCAGAAACCCGGGACATCCTGGGGAAGAAAAA.

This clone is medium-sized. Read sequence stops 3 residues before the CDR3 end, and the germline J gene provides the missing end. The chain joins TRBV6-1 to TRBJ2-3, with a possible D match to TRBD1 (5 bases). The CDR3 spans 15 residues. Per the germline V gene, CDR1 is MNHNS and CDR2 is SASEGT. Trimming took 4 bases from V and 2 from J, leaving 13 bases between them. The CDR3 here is CASSGQGHVTDTQYF. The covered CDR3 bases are TGTGCCAGCAGTGGTCAGGGTCATGTCACAGATACG.

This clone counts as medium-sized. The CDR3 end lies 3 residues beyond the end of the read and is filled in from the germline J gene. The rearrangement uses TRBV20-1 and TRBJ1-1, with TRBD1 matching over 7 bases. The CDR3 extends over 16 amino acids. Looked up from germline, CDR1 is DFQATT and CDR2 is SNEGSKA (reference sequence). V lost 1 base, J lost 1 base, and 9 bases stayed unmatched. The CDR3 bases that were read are TGCAGTGCTAGAGTAGGGGGCTTATTGGGGAACACTGAA. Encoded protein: CSARVGGLLGNTE. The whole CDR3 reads CSARVGGLLGNTEAFF.

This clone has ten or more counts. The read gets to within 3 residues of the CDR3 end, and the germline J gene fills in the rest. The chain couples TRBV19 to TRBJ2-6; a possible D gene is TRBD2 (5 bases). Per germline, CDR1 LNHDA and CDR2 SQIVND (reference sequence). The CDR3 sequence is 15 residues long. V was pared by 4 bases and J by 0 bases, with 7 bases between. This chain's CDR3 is CASSSGFSGANVLTF. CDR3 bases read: TGTGCCAGTAGTAGCGGGTTCTCTGGGGCCAACGTC. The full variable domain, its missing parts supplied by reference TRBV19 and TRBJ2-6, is DGGITQSPKYLFRKEGQNVTLSCEQNLNHDAMYWYRQDPGQGLRLIYYSQIVNDFQKGDIAEGYSVSREKKESFPLTVTSAQKNPTAFYLCASSSGFSGANVLTFGAGSRLTVL.